A single sample gave rise to the 5 T cell receptor beta chains below, sequenced in a study of blood T cells in healthy people across ages (dated by TCRdb to the mid-2010s). To prepare the library, 5' RACE was applied. The sequencer was an Illumina HiSeq 2500. The second PCR ran for about 6 to 12 cycles and used a J-beta primer mix along with a sample-barcoded 5' primer. Through fastp at Q25 and MiXCR, TCRdb rebuilt clones from the public reads, retaining in-frame beta chains. Entries that share a CDR3 protein sequence are merged under the most common genes and DNA. Present in this sample are 1.5 million to 2 million distinct CDR3 sequences, less than 50% of which were seen just once. In total, the top ten clones hold more than 2% of the sample. The specimen sequenced was blood. These receptors came from a woman between 40 and 55 years old in good health.

This chain connects TRBV28 to TRBJ2-5; D may be TRBD1 or TRBD2 (6 bases each). Trimming pared 3 bases from V and 5 bases from J, leaving 16 bases between. CDR1 is MDHEN, CDR2 SYDVKM, per germline. The CDR3 totals 15 residues. CDR3: CASSFYGGRVETQYF. CDR3 coding DNA: TGTGCCAGCAGTTTTTATGGGGGGCGAGTGGAGACCCAGTACTTC. Looking up the rest from reference TRBV28 and TRBJ2-5 gives the full variable domain: DVKVTQSSRYLVKRTGEKVFLECVQDMDHENMFWYRQDPGLGLRLIYFSYDVKMKEKGDIPEGYSVSREKKERFSLILESASTNQTSMYLCASSFYGGRVETQYFGPGTRLLVL.

V is TRBV20-1 and J is TRBJ2-5; D unclear. Germline-derived CDR1 and CDR2 are DFQATT and SNEGSKA (reference sequence). Trimming removed 1 base at V and 4 bases at J, with 16 bases between. The CDR3 covers 15 residues. CDR3 sequence (DNA): TGCAGTGCTAGAGTCGAACTCCCAATGGGAGAGACCCAGTACTTC. Its translation: CSARVELPMGETQYF.

This chain joins TRBV6-2 or TRBV6-3 and TRBJ2-7; TRBD2 aligns across 8 bases. The J call may be faulty, since TRBJ2-4 better matches the DNA end. The germline V gene has CDR1 MNHEY and CDR2 SVGEGT. CDR3 size: 16 residues. The CDR3 DNA is TGTGCCAGCAGTGACCCGGGGGGGCTTACCAAAAACATTCAGTACTTC. Protein product: CASSDPGGLTKNIQYF.

The genes are TRBV24-1 and TRBJ2-3; 13 positions match TRBD2. Looked up from germline, CDR1 is KGHDR and CDR2 is SFDVKD. The V gene end was trimmed by 3 bases and the J gene end by 2 bases; junction bases not matched to a gene: 7. The CDR3 contains 18 residues. The CDR3, as DNA: TGTGCCACCAGTGATCCCCAACTAGCGGGGGGGAACACAGATACGCAGTATTTT. Translation gives CATSDPQLAGGNTDTQYF.

The rearrangement joins TRBV28 to TRBJ2-5; D might be TRBD2 (5 bases). Per germline, CDR1 MDHEN and CDR2 SYDVKM. The ends were cut back, 5 bases at V and 5 bases at J, with 12 bases in the middle. The CDR3 is 13 amino acids. CDR3 DNA sequence: TGTGCCAGCAGTCGGGAAAAGCCGGAGACCCAGTACTTC. Its translation: CASSREKPETQYF.